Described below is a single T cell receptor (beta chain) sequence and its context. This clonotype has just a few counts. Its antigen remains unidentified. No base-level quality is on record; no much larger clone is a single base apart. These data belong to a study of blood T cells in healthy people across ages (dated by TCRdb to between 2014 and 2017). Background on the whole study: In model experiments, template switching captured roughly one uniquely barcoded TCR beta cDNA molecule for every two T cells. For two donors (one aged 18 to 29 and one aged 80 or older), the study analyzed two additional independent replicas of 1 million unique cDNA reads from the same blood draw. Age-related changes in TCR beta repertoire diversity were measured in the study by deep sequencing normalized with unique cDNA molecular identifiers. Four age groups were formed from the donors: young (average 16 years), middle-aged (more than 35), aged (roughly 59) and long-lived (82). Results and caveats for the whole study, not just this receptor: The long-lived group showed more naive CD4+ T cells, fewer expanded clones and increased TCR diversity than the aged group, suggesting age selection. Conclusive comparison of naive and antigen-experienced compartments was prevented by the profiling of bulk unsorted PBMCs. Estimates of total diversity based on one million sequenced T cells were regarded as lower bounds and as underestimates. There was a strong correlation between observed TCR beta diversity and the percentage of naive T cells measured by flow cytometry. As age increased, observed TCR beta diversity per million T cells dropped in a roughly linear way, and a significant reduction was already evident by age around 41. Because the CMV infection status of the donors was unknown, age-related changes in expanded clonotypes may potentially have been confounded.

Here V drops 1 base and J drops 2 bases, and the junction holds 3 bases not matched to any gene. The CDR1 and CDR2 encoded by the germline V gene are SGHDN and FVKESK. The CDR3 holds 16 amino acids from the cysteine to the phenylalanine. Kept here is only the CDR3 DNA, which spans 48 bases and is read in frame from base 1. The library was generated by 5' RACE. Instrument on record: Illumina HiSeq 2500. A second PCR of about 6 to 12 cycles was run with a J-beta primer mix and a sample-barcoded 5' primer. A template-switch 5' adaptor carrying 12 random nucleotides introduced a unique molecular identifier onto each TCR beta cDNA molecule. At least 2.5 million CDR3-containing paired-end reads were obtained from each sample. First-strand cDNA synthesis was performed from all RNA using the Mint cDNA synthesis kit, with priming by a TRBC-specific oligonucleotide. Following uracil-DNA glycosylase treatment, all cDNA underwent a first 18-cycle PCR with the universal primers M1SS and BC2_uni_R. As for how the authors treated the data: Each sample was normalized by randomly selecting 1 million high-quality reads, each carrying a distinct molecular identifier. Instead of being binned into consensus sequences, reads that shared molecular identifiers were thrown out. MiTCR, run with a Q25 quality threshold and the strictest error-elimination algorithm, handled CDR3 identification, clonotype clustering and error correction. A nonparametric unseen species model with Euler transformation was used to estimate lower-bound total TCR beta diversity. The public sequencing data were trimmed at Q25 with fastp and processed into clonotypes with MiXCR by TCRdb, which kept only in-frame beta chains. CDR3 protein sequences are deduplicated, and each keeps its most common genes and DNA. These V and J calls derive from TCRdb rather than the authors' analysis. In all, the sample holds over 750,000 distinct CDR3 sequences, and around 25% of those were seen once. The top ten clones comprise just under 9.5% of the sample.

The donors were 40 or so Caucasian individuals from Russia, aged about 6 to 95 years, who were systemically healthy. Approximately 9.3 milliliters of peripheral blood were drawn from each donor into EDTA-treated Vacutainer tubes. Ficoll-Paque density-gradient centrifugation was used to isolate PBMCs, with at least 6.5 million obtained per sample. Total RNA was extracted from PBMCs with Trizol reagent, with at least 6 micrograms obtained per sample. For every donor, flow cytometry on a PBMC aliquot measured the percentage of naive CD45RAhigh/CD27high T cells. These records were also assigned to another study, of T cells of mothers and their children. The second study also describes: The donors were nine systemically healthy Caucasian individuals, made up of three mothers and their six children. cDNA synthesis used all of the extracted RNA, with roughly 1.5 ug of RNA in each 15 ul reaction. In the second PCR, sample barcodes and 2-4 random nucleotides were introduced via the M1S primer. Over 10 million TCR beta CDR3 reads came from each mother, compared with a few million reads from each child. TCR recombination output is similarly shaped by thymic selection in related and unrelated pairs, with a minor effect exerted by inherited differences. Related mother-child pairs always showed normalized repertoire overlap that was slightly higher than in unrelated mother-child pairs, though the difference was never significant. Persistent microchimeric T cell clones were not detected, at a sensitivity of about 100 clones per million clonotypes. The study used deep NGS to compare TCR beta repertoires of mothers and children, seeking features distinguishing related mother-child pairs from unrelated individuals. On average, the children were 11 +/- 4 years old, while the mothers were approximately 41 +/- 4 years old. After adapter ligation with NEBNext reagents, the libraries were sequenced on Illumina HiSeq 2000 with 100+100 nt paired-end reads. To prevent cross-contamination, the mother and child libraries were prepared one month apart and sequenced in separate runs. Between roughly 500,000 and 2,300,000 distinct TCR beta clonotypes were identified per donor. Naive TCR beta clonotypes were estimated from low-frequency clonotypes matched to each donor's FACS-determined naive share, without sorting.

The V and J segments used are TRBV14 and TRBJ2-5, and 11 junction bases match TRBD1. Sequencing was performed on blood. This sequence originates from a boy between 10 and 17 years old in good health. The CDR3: CASSQGGTGGQETQYF. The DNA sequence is TGTGCCAGCAGCCAAGGAGGGACAGGGGGACAAGAGACCCAGTACTTC. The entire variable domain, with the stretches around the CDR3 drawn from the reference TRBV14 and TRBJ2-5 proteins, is EAGVTQFPSHSVIEKGQTVTLRCDPISGHDNLYWYRRVMGKEIKFLLHFVKESKQDESGMPNNRFLAERTGGTYSTLKVQPAELEDSGVYFCASSQGGTGGQETQYFGPGTRLLVL.